This T cell receptor (beta chain) is from a study of tissue T cells after allogeneic stem cell transplantation. Here immunoSEQ multiplex PCR was the method, and the copy in TCRdb shows in-frame clones only, minus some. The sample has 25,000 to 30,000 clones; under 95% are singletons. With regard to this clone: The target antigen is unknown.

The CDR3 runs to 15 residues. CDR1 is SGHAT, CDR2 FQNNGV, per germline. The V and J ends lost 0 bases and 4 bases, in that order; junction bases with no gene match: 2. Overall study results and limits: Within patients, tissue anatomy strongly shaped TCR repertoire composition.

The chain joins TRBV11-2 to TRBJ2-2, with 7 nucleotides matching TRBD1. The material was blood, obtained before transplantation. This receptor was obtained from a male donor older than 55 who later had graft-versus-host disease after an allogeneic stem cell transplant. CDR3 DNA: TGTGCCAGCAGCTTAGAACACAGGGGCACCGGGGAGCTGTTTTTT. This codes for CASSLEHRGTGELFF.